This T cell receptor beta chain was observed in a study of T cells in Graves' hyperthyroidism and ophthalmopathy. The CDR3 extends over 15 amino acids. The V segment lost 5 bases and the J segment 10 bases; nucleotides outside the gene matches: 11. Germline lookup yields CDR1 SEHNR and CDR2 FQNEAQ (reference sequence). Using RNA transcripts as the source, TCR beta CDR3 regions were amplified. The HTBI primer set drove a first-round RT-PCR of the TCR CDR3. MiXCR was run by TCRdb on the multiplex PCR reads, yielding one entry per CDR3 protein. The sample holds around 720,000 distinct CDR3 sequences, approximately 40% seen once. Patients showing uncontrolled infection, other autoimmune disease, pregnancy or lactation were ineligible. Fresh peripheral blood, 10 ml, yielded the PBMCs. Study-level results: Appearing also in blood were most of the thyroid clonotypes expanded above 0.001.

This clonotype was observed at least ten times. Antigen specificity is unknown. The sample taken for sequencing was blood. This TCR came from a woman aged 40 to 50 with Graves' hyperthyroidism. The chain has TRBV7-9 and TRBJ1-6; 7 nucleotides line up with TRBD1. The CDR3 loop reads CASSIRTGKESPLHF. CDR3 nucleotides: TGTGCCAGCAGCATCCGGACAGGAAAAGAGTCACCCCTCCACTTT.